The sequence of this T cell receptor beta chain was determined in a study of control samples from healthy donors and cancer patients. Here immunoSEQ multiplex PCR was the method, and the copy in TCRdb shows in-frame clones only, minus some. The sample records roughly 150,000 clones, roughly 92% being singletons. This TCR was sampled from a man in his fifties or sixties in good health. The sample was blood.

CDR3 sequence (DNA): TGTGCCACCAGTGATAGACTAGCGGGAGGCCCCACAGATACGCAGTATTTT. Its protein product is CATSDRLAGGPTDTQYF. J is TRBJ2-3 and V is TRBV24-1; the match to TRBD2 covers 13 bases. CDR3 size: 17 residues. Germline-derived CDR1 and CDR2 are KGHDR and SFDVKD. V was pared by 3 bases and J by 2 bases, with 4 bases of the junction left unmatched.